This TCR beta chain was recovered during a study of Tregs in tolerant kidney transplant recipients. Findings of the study overall: Validation in larger populations is needed because few patients were studied. For some patients, primers changed over time, blocking nucleotide-level comparison.

With respect to this clone: The target antigen is unknown. The read comes to an end 3 residues before the CDR3 does, leaving the germline J gene to fill in the end.

CD4+CD25+CD127- Tregs, CD4+CD25- non-Tregs, CD4 and CD8 cells were sorted. The CDR3 extends over 11 amino acids. From germline, CDR1 is SQVTM and CDR2 ANQGSEA. V gave up 2 bases and J gave up 3 bases, with 5 bases separating them. The data were produced by immunoSEQ multiplex PCR, yet TCRdb's version contains in-frame clones alone and is incomplete. Recorded for this sample: roughly 30,000 clones. This receptor was taken from a human donor who received a combined kidney and bone marrow transplant. The chain is built from TRBV29-1 and TRBJ2-7; perhaps TRBD1 as D (5 bases). Sequenced material: CD8+ T cells from blood, taken before the transplant. CDR3 bases read: TGCAGCGTTGAAAGGGGCTACGAG. Protein sequence: CSVERGYE. The whole CDR3 reads CSVERGYEQYF.